This record looks at one TCR beta chain sequence and its context. Its antigen has not been determined. Base quality data are lacking; no much larger clone is found one base away. The data belong to a study of a mutant IDH1 vaccine in newly diagnosed glioma (dated by TCRdb to the early 2020s). Turning to the overall study: Vaccination started 4-6 weeks after radiotherapy alone, or was given together with temozolomide cycles in the groups whose treatment included chemotherapy. Prior to enrollment, patients had been given standard therapy consisting of radiotherapy alone, temozolomide alone, or radiochemotherapy with temozolomide, with the combination given to most patients. The roughly 32 treated patients were roughly 62% male and 37.5% female, with a mean age of around 40 years. Six visits were used for peripheral blood collection: V03 (baseline), V05, V07, V10, V12 and V13. Longitudinal TCRB deep sequencing was performed for 25 to 30 treated patients wherever samples were available for exploratory analyses. The week-35 safety follow-up took place at visit V12, and the week-47 end of study took place at visit V13.

CDR3 length: 12 amino acids, cysteine to phenylalanine. Just the 36-base CDR3 DNA is kept, in frame starting at base 1. Based on the germline V gene, the CDR1 and CDR2 sequences are MGHRA and YSYEKL. V and J lose 1 base and 6 bases, and a span of 7 bases separates them. The method was the immunoSEQ multiplex PCR assay. Rearranged TCR beta chain sequences were amplified with the hsTCRB Kit following the manufacturer's protocol. TCRB libraries were sequenced on an Illumina MiSeq. The paper's data handling went like this. The proprietary platform of the kit vendor was used for demultiplexing, trimming and gene mapping. TCRdb carries this immuneACCESS record with in-frame sequences only. Its versions omit some clonotypes, under half of them owing to an unresolved V gene in the studies checked, with the rest unexplained. Clone size and the V and J calls come from that table; the DNA yielded D and trimming. This sample comprises roughly 54,000 clones, roughly 84% of them detected only once. Approximately 4.5% of the sample belongs to the ten largest clones.

The label giving this sample's time point can be read as: week 35, safety follow-up. A 20-mer mutant IDH1 peptide at 300 micrograms in Montanide made up each vaccine dose, which was injected subcutaneously together with topical imiquimod. Patients received eight vaccinations in weeks 1, 3, 5, 7, 11, 15, 19 and 23, corresponding to visits V03 through V10. Donors had newly diagnosed WHO grade 3 or 4 IDH1-mutant astrocytomas with loss of nuclear ATRX. The samples were drawn from NOA16, a multicentre, single-arm, open-label phase I trial in Germany that tested a mutant IDH1 peptide vaccine in humans for the first time. The DNeasy Blood and Tissue Kit was used to extract genomic DNA from EDTA blood for TCRB sequencing. Points the paper makes about the study in general: Availability determined which PBMC samples were chosen for TCRB deep sequencing. Pseudoprogression appeared unrelated to alterations in the top peripheral T cell clonotypes detected by TCRB sequencing. Across multiple MHC alleles, vaccine-induced immune responses were seen in around 94% of patients. It was noted by the authors that analyses of patient blood samples could not be reproduced owing to sample limitations.

In this chain, TRBV4-1 is recombined with TRBJ2-7; D gene: possibly TRBD1, on 5 matching bases. The sequenced sample was PBMCs, obtained from a glioma patient whose treatment included an IDH1 peptide vaccine. The source of this sequence is a woman aged 18-30 years with glioma. The DNA reads as follows: TGCGCCAGCAGCCAAGGACAGTCCGAGCAGTACTTC. This encodes CASSQGQSEQYF.